The 21 T cell receptor beta chains below come from one sample, sequenced in a study of T cell changes during pregnancy in multiple sclerosis. Profiled with immunoSEQ multiplex PCR; TCRdb holds only in-frame clones, not every one. Of approximately 59,000 clones listed, roughly 95% are singletons. The input for sequencing was CD4+ T cells from peripheral blood mononuclear cells, taken before pregnancy. The receptors originated from a female donor with multiple sclerosis, enrolled in a pregnancy study.

The CDR3 DNA is TGCGCCAGCAGCCCGACCGGGACTAACTATGGCTACACCTTC. Translation gives CASSPTGTNYGYTF. The chain recombines TRBV4-3 with TRBJ1-2; D call uncertain. CDR1 and CDR2 from the germline V gene are LGHNA and YSLEER. The germline V and J ends were trimmed by 4 bases and 0 bases, with 9 bases remaining between them. The CDR3 loop spans 14 amino acids.

The chain has TRBV5-8 and TRBJ1-2; 7 positions match TRBD1. Germline loops: CDR1 SGHTS, CDR2 YDEGEE. The CDR3 covers 14 residues. Trimming took 1 base from V and 6 from J; bases not matched to a gene: 6. The CDR3 DNA reads TGTGCCAGCAGCTTGTTTTTACAGGGGCATGGCTACACCTTC. Encoded protein: CASSLFLQGHGYTF.

The V call is TRBV7-9, the J call TRBJ2-3; possibly TRBD2 for D (6 bases). Germline-derived CDR1 and CDR2 are SEHNR and FQNEAQ (reference sequence). Trimming took 3 bases from V and 0 from J, leaving 13 bases between them. The CDR3 totals 16 residues. CDR3 residues: CASSLGLAASTDTQYF. CDR3 nucleotide sequence: TGTGCCAGCAGCTTGGGACTCGCAGCTAGCACAGATACGCAGTATTTT.

In this sample, this clone turned up once. The rearrangement links TRBV19 to TRBJ1-2, with TRBD1 matching 9 bases. The germline V gene encodes CDR1 LNHDA and CDR2 SQIVND (reference sequence). J lost 3 bases, V lost 6 bases, and 8 bases had no gene match. The CDR3 extends over 15 amino acids. The CDR3 region is CASRGRQGGDYGYTF. The CDR3 nucleotides read TGTGCCAGTAGGGGACGACAGGGGGGCGACTATGGCTACACCTTC.

The chain employs TRBV27 and TRBJ1-1; tentatively, D is TRBD1 (5 bases). The CDR3 runs 13 residues. The V gene lost 7 bases and the J gene lost 0 bases, with 9 bases spanning the gap. Germline loops: CDR1 MNHEY, CDR2 SMNVEV (reference sequence). Here the CDR3 reads CASKGHLNTEAFF. The CDR3, as DNA: TGTGCCAGCAAAGGACACCTGAACACTGAAGCTTTCTTT.

The chain employs TRBV11-3 and TRBJ1-5; D not resolved. Trimming removed 10 bases from V and 5 bases from J, with 12 bases in between. Germline CDR1 and CDR2: SGHNT and YENEEA. This CDR3 spans 12 amino acids. The CDR3 spells CATLRQDQPQHF. The CDR3 region has the DNA TGTGCCACCCTCCGGCAGGATCAGCCCCAGCATTTT.

The V and J genes are TRBV5-6 and TRBJ2-7, with D perhaps TRBD2 (5 bases). From germline, CDR1 is SGHDT and CDR2 YYEEEE. CDR3 length: 14 residues. Deletions cut 6 bases from V and 7 bases from J, with 20 bases between. The CDR3 DNA is TGTGCCAGCAACCCTGGAGGCGTCGGTGTAGAGCAGTACTTC. Translated: CASNPGGVGVEQYF.

V usage is TRBV7-2 and J usage is TRBJ2-3; 12 bases fit TRBD2. This CDR3 has 19 amino acids. Germline-derived CDR1 and CDR2 are SGHTA and FQGNSA. V shed 3 bases and J 4 bases; nucleotides not matched to a gene: 14. CDR3 nucleotides: TGTGCCAGCAGCTTTCAAAGGTGGACTAGCGGGATGTCCTCAGATACGCAGTATTTT. Translated, it gives CASSFQRWTSGMSSDTQYF. The variable domain in full, with the rest retrieved from reference TRBV7-2 and TRBJ2-3, is GAGVSQSPSNKVTEKGKDVELRCDPISGHTALYWYRQSLGQGLEFLIYFQGNSAPDKSGLPSDRFSAERTGGSVSTLTIQRTQQEDSAVYLCASSFQRWTSGMSSDTQYFGPGTRLTVL.

The chain uses TRBV5-4 and TRBJ1-1; tentative D call: TRBD1 (6 bases). Germline values: CDR1 SGHNT, CDR2 YYREEE (reference sequence). V shed 2 bases and J shed 6 bases, with 11 bases lying between them. The CDR3 has 13 residues. The CDR3 DNA reads as TGTGCCAGCAGCTTACAGGGTGGGGCTGAAGCTTTCTTT. Its protein product is CASSLQGGAEAFF.

This clone has a handful of counts. This chain connects TRBV7-9 to TRBJ2-7, with D possibly matching TRBD1 (5 bases). This CDR3 is built from 12 residues. CDR1 is SEHNR and CDR2 is FQNEAQ in the germline V gene (reference sequence). The V gene lost 3 bases and the J gene lost 10 bases, with 13 bases spanning the gap. The CDR3 DNA reads TGTGCCAGCAGCTTTCTACAGGATTTACAGTACTTC. Protein sequence: CASSFLQDLQYF. Based on the CDR3 plus reference TRBV7-9 and TRBJ2-7, the full variable domain is DTGVSQNPRHKITKRGQNVTFRCDPISEHNRLYWYRQTLGQGPEFLTYFQNEAQLEKSRLLSDRFSAERPKGSFSTLEIQRTEQGDSAMYLCASSFLQDLQYFGPGTRLTVT.

V is TRBV2 and J is TRBJ1-5, with 7 bases that match TRBD1. Germline V CDR1 and CDR2: SNHLY, FYNNEI. The CDR3 consists of 17 residues. The trim removed 2 bases at V and 2 bases at J, leaving 9 bases unmatched. The CDR3 loop is CASSEFQAGGRNQPQHF. The CDR3 nucleotides read TGTGCCAGCAGTGAATTTCAGGCAGGGGGTCGCAATCAGCCCCAGCATTTT.

V and J are TRBV4-1 and TRBJ2-1, with 9 bases identical to TRBD2. Germline-derived CDR1 and CDR2 are MGHRA and YSYEKL. The trim removed 3 bases at V and 5 bases at J, leaving 5 bases unmatched. CDR3 length: 15 amino acids. DNA for the CDR3: TGCGCCAGCAGCCATCAGCTAGCGGGGAACAATGAGCAGTTCTTC. Protein sequence: CASSHQLAGNNEQFF.

In regard to this clone: Given the absence of the conserved phenylalanine or tryptophan at the CDR3 end, a read error is likely. The DNA is left out, because the CDR3 cannot be placed on it with certainty; the CDR3 is given as TCRdb lists it. The V gene is TRBV29-1, the J gene TRBJ1-2; TRBD1 is taken as the D call from the table, unchecked against the DNA. Germline V gene lookup returns CDR1 SQVTM and CDR2 ANQGSEA. With termini counted, the CDR3 has 11 amino acids. The CDR3 loop reads CSVDVSAYIFL.

The CDR3 reads CASRALGPLNTEAFF. CDR3 sequence (DNA): TGTGCCAGCAGGGCCCTAGGCCCGCTGAACACTGAAGCTTTCTTT. J is TRBJ1-1 and V is TRBV28, with D uncertain. This CDR3 spans 15 amino acids. Germline V lookup: CDR1 MDHEN, CDR2 SYDVKM. V gave up 6 bases and J gave up 0 bases, with 14 bases separating them.

This rearrangement joins TRBV10-1 to TRBJ2-2; the D gene is possibly TRBD1 (6 bases). The germline V and J ends were trimmed by 6 bases and 8 bases, with 40 bases remaining between them. Germline CDR1 and CDR2: WNHNN and SYGVQD (reference sequence). This CDR3 region has 22 residues. CDR3 protein: CASRYHRVVGKLGNPLGGELFF. As DNA, the CDR3 is TGCGCCAGCAGGTATCACAGGGTTGTGGGAAAACTAGGGAACCCCTTGGGGGGGGAGCTGTTTTTT.

V gene TRBV7-2 combines with J gene TRBJ2-5, with D maybe TRBD2 (5 bases). The length of the CDR3 is 14 residues. V shed 5 bases and J shed 5 bases, with 15 bases lying between them. Germline V gene lookup returns CDR1 SGHTA and CDR2 FQGNSA. The CDR3 DNA follows: TGTGCCAGCAGCCAAACCGGGGAGAAGGAGACCCAGTACTTC. It yields the protein CASSQTGEKETQYF.

The chain links TRBV19 to TRBJ1-3, with a weak D call TRBD1 (5 bases). Looked up from germline, CDR1 is LNHDA and CDR2 is SQIVND (reference sequence). The CDR3 sequence is 12 residues long. V was trimmed by 11 bases and J by 1 base, leaving 9 bases between them. CDR3 amino acids: CASGASGNTIYF. CDR3 bases: TGTGCCTCTGGGGCGTCTGGAAACACCATATATTTT.

CDR3 nucleotide sequence: TGCGCCAGCAGCTTGGAGGGGACTAGCGGGACCGGGGAGCTGTTTTTT. Protein product: CASSLEGTSGTGELFF. The chain carries TRBV5-1 and TRBJ2-2, with 12 bases aligning to TRBD2. This CDR3 spans 16 amino acids. CDR1 and CDR2 (germline): SGHRS, YFSETQ. V gave up 0 bases and J gave up 5 bases; unmatched junction bases: 2.

The rearrangement uses TRBV7-3 and TRBJ2-1; D is possibly TRBD1 (5 bases). Germline V gene lookup returns CDR1 SGHTA and CDR2 FQGTGA. Trimming stripped 2 bases from V and 6 bases from J, with 14 bases between. The CDR3 loop spans 15 amino acids. The CDR3 nucleotides are TGTGCCAGCAGCTTAGATGGGGCCGACCTCAATGAGCAGTTCTTC. Its translation: CASSLDGADLNEQFF.

This chain links TRBV6-4 with TRBJ2-1, with 10 bases fitting TRBD2. Trimming cost V 3 bases and J 3 bases; bases outside gene matches: 11. The V gene's germline CDR1 is MRHNA and CDR2 SNTAGT. This CDR3 is built from 18 residues. The CDR3 DNA sequence: TGTGCCAGCAGTGAGGAACTAGCGGGACGAATCAACTACAATGAGCAGTTCTTC. This encodes CASSEELAGRINYNEQFF.

The chain recombines TRBV4-1 with TRBJ2-7; the D is unclear. Trimming removed 3 bases from V and 4 bases from J, with 10 bases in between. CDR1 and CDR2 from the germline V gene are MGHRA and YSYEKL. The CDR3 consists of 13 residues. In nucleotides, the CDR3 is TGCGCCAGCAGCCACCCCACAGCTTACGAGCAGTACTTC. Translated: CASSHPTAYEQYF.